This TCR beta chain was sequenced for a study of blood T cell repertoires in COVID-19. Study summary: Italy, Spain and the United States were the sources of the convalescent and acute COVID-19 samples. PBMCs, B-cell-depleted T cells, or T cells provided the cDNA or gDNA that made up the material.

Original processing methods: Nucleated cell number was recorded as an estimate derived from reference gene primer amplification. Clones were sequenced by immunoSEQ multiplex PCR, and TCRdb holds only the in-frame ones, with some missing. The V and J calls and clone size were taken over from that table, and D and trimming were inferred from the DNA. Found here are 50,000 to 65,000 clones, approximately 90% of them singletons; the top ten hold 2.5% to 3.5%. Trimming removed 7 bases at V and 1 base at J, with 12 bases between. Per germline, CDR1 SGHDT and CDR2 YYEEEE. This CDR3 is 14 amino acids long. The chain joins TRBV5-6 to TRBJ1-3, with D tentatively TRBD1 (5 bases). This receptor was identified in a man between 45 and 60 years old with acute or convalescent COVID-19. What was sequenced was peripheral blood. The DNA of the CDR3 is TGTGCCAGCCGTCAGGGTGGGTCTGGAAACACCATATATTTT. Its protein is CASRQGGSGNTIYF.